The T cell receptor (beta chain) under discussion was sequenced for a study of blood T cell repertoires in COVID-19. About the research overall: Specimens from acute and convalescent COVID-19 originated in the United States, Italy and Spain. PBMCs, B-cell-depleted T cells, or T cells provided the cDNA or gDNA that made up the material.

CDR1 and CDR2 (germline): SGHRS, YFSETQ. The CDR3 is 13 residues long. Trimming took 8 bases from V and 4 from J, leaving 16 bases between them. In the original analysis: Estimates of nucleated cell counts were drawn from the amplification of reference gene primers. Some clones are missing from TCRdb's copy, which holds only in-frame ones; the method was immunoSEQ multiplex PCR. V and J calls and clone size come straight from that table; D and trimming were deduced from the DNA. The sample records around 210,000 clones, 88% being singletons. The genes are TRBV5-1 and TRBJ2-7; D is perhaps TRBD1 (6 bases). The clonotype originates from a man aged 18 to 35 with active or convalescent COVID-19. Source material: peripheral blood. The CDR3 reads CASYRDVSYEQYF. Here the CDR3 DNA reads TGCGCCAGTTACAGGGACGTCTCATACGAGCAGTACTTC.